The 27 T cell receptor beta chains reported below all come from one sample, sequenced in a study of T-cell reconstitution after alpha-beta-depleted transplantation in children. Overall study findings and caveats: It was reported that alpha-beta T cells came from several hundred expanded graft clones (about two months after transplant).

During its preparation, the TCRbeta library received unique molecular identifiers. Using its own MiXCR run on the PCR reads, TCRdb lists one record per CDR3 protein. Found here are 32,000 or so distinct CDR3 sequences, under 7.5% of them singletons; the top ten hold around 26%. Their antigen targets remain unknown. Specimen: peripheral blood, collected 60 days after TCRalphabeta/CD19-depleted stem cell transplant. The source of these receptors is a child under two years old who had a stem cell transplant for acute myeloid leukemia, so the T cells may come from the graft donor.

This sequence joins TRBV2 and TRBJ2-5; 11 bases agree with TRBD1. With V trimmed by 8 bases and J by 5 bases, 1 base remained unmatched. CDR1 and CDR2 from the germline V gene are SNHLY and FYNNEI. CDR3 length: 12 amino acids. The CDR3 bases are TGTGCCAGCCGGACAGGGGGCGAGACCCAGTACTTC. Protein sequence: CASRTGGETQYF.

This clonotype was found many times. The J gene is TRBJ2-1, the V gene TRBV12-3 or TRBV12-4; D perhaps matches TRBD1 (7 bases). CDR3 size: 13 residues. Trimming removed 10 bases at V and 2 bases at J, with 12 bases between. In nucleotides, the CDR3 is TGTGCCACCAGGGGGGAGACCTACAATGAGCAGTTCTTC. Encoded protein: CATRGETYNEQFF.

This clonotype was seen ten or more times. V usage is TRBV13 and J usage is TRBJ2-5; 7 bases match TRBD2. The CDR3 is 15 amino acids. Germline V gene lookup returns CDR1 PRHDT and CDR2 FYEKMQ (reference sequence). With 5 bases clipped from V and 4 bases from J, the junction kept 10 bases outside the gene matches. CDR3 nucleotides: TGTGCCAGCAGCGAAAGGGGCGGGAGCCCAGAGACCCAGTACTTC. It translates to CASSERGGSPETQYF.

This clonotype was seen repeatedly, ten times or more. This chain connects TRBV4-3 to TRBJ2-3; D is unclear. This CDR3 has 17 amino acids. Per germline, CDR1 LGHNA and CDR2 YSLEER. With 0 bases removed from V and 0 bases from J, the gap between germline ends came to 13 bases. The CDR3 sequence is CASSQDPPDASTDTQYF. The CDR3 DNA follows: TGCGCCAGCAGCCAAGACCCGCCAGATGCGAGCACAGATACGCAGTATTTT.

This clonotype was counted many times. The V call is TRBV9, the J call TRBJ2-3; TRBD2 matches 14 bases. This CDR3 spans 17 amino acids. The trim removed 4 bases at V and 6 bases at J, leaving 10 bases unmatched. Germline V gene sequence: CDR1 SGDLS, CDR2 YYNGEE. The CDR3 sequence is CASSPNGLAGGMDTQYF. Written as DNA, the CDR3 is TGTGCCAGCAGCCCCAACGGACTAGCGGGAGGTATGGATACGCAGTATTTT.

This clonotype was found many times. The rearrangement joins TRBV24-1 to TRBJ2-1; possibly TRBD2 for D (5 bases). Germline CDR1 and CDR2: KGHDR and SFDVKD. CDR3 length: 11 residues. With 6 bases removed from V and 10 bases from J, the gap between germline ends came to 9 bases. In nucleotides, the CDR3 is TGTGCCACCAGTATACGCGGGGAGCAGTTCTTC. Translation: CATSIRGEQFF.

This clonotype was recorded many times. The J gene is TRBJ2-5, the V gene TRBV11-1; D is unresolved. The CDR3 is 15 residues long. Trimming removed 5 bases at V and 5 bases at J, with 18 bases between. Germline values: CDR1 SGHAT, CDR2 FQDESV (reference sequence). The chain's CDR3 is CASSVPRTGWETQYF. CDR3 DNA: TGTGCCAGCAGCGTTCCCCGGACGGGTTGGGAGACCCAGTACTTC.

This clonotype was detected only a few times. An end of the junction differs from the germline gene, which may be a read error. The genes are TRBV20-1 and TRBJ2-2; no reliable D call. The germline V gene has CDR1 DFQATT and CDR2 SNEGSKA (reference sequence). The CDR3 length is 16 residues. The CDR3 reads CCARDRKDLSTGELFF. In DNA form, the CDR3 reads TGCTGTGCTAGAGATAGAAAGGACCTTTCTACCGGGGAGCTGTTTTTT.

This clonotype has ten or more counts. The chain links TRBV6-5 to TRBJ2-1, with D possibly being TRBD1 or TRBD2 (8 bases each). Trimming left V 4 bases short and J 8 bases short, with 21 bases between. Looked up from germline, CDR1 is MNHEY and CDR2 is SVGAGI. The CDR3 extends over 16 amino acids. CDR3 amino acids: CASSLGPGGGQDEQFF. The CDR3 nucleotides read TGTGCCAGCAGTTTGGGCCCGGGGGGGGGACAGGATGAGCAGTTCTTC.

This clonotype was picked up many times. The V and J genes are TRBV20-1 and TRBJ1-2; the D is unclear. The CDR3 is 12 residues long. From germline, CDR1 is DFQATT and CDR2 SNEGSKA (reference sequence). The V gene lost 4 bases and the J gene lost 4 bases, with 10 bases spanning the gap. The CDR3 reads CSATGLGYGYTF. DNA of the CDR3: TGCAGTGCTACCGGACTTGGCTATGGCTACACCTTC.

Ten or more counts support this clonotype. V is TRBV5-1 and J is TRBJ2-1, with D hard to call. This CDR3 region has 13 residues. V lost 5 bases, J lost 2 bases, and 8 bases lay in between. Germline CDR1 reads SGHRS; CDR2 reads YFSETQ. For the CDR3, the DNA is TGCGCCAGCAGGACTTCCCCCTACAATGAGCAGTTCTTC. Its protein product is CASRTSPYNEQFF.

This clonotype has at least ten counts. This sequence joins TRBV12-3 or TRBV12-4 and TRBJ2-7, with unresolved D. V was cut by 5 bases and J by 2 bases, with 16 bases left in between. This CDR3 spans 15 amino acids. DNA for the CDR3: TGTGCCAGCAGTCCTCGGGCCCTAGGCCCCTACGAGCAGTACTTC. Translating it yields CASSPRALGPYEQYF.

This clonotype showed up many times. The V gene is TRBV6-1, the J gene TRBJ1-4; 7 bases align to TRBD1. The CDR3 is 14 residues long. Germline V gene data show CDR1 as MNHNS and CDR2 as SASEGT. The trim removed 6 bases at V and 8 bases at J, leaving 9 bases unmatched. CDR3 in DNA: TGTGCCAGCAGCGGGCGTAGGGGGCCCGAAAAACTGTTTTTT. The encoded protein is CASSGRRGPEKLFF.

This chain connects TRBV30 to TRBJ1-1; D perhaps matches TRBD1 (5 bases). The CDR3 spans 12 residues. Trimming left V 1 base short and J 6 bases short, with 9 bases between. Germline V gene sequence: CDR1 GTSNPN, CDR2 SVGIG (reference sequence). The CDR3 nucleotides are TGTGCCTGGAGTGCAGTGGGGCCTGAAGCTTTCTTT. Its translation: CAWSAVGPEAFF.

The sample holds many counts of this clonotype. CDR3 amino acids: CASRVRGYTGELFF. CDR3 bases: TGTGCCAGTAGGGTCAGGGGATACACCGGGGAGCTGTTTTTT. The chain employs TRBV19 and TRBJ2-2, with D tentatively TRBD1 (6 bases). Germline values: CDR1 LNHDA, CDR2 SQIVND (reference sequence). With 6 bases removed from V and 3 bases from J, the gap between germline ends came to 11 bases. This CDR3 comprises 14 residues.

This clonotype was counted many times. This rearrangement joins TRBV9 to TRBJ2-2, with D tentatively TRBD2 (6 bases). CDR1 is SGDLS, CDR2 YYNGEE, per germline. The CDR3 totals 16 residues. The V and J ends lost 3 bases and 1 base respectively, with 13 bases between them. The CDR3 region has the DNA TGTGCCAGCAGCGCTAGAGGAGGGGTGAACACCGGGGAGCTGTTTTTT. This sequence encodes CASSARGGVNTGELFF.

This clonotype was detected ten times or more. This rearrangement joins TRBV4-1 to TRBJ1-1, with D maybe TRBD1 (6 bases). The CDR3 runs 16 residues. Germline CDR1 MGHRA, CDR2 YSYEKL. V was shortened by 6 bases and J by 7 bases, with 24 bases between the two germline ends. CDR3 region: CASSPEGSRGWDEAFF. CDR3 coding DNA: TGCGCCAGCAGTCCCGAGGGTTCTAGGGGGTGGGATGAAGCTTTCTTT.

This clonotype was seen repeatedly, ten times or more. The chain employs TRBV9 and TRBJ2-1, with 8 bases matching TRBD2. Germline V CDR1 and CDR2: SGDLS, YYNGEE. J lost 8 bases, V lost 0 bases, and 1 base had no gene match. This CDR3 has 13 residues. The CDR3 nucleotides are TGTGCCAGCAGCGTAGAACTAGCGGATGAGCAGTTCTTC. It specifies CASSVELADEQFF.

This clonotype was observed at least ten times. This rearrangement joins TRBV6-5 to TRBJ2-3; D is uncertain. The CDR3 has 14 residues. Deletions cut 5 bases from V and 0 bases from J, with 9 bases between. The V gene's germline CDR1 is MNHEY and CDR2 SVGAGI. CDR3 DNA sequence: TGTGCCAGCAGTATCGGCGGTAGCACAGATACGCAGTATTTT. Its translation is CASSIGGSTDTQYF.

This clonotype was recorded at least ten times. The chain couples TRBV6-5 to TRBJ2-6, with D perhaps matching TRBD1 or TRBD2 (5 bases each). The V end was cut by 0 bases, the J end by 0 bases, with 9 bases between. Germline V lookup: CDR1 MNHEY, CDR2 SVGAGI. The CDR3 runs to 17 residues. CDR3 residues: CASSYSRDPSGANVLTF. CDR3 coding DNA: TGTGCCAGCAGTTACTCGAGGGACCCCTCTGGGGCCAACGTCCTGACTTTC.

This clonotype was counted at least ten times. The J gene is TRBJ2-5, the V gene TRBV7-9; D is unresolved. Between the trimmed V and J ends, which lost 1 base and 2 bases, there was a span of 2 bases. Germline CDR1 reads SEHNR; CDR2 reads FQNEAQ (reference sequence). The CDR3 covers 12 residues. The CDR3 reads CASSLVQETQYF. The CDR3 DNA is TGTGCCAGCAGCTTAGTTCAAGAGACCCAGTACTTC.

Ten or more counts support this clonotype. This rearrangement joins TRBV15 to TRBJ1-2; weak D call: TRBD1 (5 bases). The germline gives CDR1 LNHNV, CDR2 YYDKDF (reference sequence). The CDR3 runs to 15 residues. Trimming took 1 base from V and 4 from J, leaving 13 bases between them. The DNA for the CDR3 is TGTGCCACCAGCAGAGGGGTCTCGGGGGGCTATGGCTACACCTTC. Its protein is CATSRGVSGGYGYTF.

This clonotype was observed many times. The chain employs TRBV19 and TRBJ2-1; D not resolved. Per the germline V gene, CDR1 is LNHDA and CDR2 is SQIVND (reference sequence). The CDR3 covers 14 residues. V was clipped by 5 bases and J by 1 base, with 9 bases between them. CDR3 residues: CASSLPSSYNEQFF. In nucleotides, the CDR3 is TGTGCCAGTAGTCTCCCATCTTCCTACAATGAGCAGTTCTTC.

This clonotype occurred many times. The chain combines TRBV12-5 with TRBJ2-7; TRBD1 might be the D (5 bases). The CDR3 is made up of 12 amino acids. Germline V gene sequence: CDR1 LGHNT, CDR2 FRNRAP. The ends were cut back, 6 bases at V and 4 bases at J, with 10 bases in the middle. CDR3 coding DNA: TGTGCTAGTGGCCCAGGGTGGTACGAGCAGTACTTC. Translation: CASGPGWYEQYF.

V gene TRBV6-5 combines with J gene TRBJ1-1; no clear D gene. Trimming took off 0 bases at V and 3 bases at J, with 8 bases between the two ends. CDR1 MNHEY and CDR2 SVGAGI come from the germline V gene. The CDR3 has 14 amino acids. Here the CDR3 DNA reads TGTGCCAGCAGTTACTCTTGGGGAGACACTGAAGCTTTCTTT. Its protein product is CASSYSWGDTEAFF.

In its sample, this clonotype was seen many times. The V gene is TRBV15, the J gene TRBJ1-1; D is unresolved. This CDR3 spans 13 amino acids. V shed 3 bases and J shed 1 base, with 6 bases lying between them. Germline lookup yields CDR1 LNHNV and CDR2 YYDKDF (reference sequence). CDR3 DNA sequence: TGTGCCACCAGCAGGGGCCCGAACACTGAAGCTTTCTTT. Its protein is CATSRGPNTEAFF. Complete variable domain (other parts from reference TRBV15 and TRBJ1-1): DAMVIQNPRYQVTQFGKPVTLSCSQTLNHNVMYWYQQKSSQAPKLLFHYYDKDFNNEADTPDNFQSRRPNTSFCFLDIRSPGLGDTAMYLCATSRGPNTEAFFGQGTRLTVV.

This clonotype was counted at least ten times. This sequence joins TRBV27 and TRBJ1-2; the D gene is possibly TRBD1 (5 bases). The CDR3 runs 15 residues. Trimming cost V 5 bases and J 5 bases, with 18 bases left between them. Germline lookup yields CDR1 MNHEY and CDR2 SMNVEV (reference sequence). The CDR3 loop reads CASSPNKGLGYGYTF. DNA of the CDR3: TGTGCCAGCAGTCCGAATAAGGGGCTCGGGTATGGCTACACCTTC.